This paragraph covers one T cell receptor (beta chain) sequence. Its antigen is undetermined. This record comes from a study of T cell responses to AZD1222 COVID-19 vaccine. Study-wide background: Some second doses came at about 4 weeks and others at about 12 weeks; these were pooled. Study results and limitations: At study baseline, merely a handful of AZD1222 recipients were seropositive. The donor cohort was predominantly white British with a female majority, and clonal diversity may have been underestimated. When two AZD1222 doses had been given, Spike-specific TCR breadth and depth rose.

Germline loops: CDR1 SGHRS, CDR2 YFSETQ. The CDR3 contains 15 residues. The germline V and J ends were trimmed by 4 bases and 0 bases, with 13 bases remaining between them. Measured with immunoSEQ multiplex PCR; TCRdb has only the in-frame clones, and not every one. The repertoire holds approximately 89,000 clones, with around 90% as singletons. This chain links TRBV5-1 with TRBJ1-1; D is possibly TRBD1 (6 bases). Sequences were derived from peripheral blood, sampled on day 0 of AZD1222 vaccination. The source of this sequence is an adult in good health. CDR3 region: CASSPRTEMNTEAFF. In nucleotides, the CDR3 is TGCGCCAGCAGCCCCCGGACAGAGATGAACACTGAAGCTTTCTTT.